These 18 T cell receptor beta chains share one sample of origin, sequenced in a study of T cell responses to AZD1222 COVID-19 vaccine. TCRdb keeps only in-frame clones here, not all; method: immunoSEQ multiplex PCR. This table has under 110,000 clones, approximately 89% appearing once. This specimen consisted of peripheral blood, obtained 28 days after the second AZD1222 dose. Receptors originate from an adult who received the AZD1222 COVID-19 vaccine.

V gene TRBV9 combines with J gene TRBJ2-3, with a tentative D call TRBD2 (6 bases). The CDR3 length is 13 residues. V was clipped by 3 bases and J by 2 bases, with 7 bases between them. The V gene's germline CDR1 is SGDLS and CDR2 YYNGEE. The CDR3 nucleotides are TGTGCCAGCAGCGCGGACTACACAGATACGCAGTATTTT. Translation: CASSADYTDTQYF. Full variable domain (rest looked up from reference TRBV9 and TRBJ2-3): DSGVTQTPKHLITATGQRVTLRCSPRSGDLSVYWYQQSLDQGLQFLIQYYNGEERAKGNILERFSAQQFPDLHSELNLSSLELGDSALYFCASSADYTDTQYFGPGTRLTVL.

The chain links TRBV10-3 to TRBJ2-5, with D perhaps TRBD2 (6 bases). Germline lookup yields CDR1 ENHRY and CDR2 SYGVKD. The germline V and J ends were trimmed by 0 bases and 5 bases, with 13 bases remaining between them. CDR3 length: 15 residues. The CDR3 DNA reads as TGTGCCATCAGTGAGTCCGGGCCCCGGGAGGAGACCCAGTACTTC. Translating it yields CAISESGPREETQYF.

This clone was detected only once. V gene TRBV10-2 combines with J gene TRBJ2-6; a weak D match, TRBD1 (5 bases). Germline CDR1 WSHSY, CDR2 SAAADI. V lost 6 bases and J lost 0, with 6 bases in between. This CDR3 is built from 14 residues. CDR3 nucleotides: TGCGCCAGCAGGGACATCTCTGGGGCCAACGTCCTGACTTTC. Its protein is CASRDISGANVLTF.

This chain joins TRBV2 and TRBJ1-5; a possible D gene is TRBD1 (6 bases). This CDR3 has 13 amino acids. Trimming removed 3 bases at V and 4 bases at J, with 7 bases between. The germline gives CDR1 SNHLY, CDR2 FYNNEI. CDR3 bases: TGTGCCAGCAGTGACAGGGGAAATCAGCCCCAGCATTTT. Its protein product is CASSDRGNQPQHF.

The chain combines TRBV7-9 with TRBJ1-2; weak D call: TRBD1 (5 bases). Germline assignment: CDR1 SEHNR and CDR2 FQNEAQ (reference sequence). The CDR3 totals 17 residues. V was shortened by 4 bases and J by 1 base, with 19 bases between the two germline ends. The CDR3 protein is CASSSLAGQLLNYGYTF. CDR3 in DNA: TGTGCCAGCAGCTCCCTCGCGGGGCAGCTCCTTAACTATGGCTACACCTTC. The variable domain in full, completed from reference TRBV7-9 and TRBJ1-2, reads DTGVSQNPRHKITKRGQNVTFRCDPISEHNRLYWYRQTLGQGPEFLTYFQNEAQLEKSRLLSDRFSAERPKGSFSTLEIQRTEQGDSAMYLCASSSLAGQLLNYGYTFGSGTRLTVV.

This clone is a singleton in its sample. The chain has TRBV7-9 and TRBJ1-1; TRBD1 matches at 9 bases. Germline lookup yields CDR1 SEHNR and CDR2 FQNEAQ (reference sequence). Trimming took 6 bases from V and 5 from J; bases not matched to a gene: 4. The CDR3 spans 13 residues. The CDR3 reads CASRRQGETEAFF. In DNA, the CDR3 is TGTGCCAGCAGGCGACAGGGGGAAACTGAAGCTTTCTTT.

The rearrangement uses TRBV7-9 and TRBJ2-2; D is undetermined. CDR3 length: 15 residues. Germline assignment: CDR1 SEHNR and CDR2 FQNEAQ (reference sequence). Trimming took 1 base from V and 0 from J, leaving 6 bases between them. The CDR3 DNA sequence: TGTGCCAGCAGCTTAGACCCGGCGAACACCGGGGAGCTGTTTTTT. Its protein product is CASSLDPANTGELFF.

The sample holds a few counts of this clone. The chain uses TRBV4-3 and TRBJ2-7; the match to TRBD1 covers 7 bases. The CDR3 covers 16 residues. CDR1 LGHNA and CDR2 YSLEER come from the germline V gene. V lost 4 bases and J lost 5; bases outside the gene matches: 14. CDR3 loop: CASSLHFRQGANEQYF. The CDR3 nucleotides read TGCGCCAGCAGCCTTCATTTTCGACAGGGCGCCAACGAGCAGTACTTC.

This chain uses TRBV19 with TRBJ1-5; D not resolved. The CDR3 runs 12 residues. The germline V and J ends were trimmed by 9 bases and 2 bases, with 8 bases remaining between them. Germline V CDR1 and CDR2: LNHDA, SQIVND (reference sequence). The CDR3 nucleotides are TGTGCCAGCGTACAAGGCAATCAGCCCCAGCATTTT. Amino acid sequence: CASVQGNQPQHF.

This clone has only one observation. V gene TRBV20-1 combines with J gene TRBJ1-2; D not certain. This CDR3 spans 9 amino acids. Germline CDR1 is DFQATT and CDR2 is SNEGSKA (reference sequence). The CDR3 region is CTPPDGYTF. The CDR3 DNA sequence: TGCACTCCCCCGGATGGCTACACCTTC.

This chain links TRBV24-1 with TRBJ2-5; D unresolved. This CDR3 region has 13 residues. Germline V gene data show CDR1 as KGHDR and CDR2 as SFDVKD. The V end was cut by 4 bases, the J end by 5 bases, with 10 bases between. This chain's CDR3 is CATSEGSRETQYF. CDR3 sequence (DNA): TGTGCCACCAGTGAAGGGTCTCGGGAGACCCAGTACTTC.

The CDR3 region has the DNA TGTGCCAGCAGCACCCTCAGGGCAGAACAGCCCCAGCATTTT. Protein: CASSTLRAEQPQHF. V and J are TRBV7-8 and TRBJ1-5, with TRBD1 as a possible D gene (5 bases). The V end lost 5 bases, the J end lost 7 bases, and 15 bases lay between the germline ends. The germline CDR1 and CDR2 sequences are SGHVS and FQNEAQ. This CDR3 has 14 amino acids.

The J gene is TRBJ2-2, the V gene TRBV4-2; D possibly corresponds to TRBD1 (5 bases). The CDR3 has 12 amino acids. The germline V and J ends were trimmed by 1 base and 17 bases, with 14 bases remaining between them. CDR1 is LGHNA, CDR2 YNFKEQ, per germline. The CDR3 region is CASSQVDSKPFF. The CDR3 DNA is TGTGCCAGCAGCCAAGTAGACAGTAAACCTTTTTTT.

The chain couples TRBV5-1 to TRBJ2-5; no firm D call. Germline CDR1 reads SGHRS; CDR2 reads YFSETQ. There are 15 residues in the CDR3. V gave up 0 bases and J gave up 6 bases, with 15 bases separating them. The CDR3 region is CASSLDILGKQTQYF. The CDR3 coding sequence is TGCGCCAGCAGCTTGGACATTCTCGGTAAACAGACCCAGTACTTC.

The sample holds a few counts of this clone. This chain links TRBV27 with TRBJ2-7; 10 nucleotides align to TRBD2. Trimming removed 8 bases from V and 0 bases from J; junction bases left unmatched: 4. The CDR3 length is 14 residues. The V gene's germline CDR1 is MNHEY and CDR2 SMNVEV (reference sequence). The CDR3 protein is CASGTSVSSYEQYF. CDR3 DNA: TGTGCCAGCGGGACTAGCGTCAGCTCCTACGAGCAGTACTTC.

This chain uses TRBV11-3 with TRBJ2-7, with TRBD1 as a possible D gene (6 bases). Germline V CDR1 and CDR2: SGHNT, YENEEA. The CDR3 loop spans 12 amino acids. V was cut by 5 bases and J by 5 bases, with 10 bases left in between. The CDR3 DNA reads TGTGCCAGCAGCCCCGGGACACACGAGCAGTACTTC. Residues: CASSPGTHEQYF.

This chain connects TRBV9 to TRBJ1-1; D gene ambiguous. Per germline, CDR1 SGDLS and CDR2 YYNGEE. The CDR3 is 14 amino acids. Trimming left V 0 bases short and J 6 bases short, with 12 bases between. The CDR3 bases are TGTGCCAGCAGCGTAGATCCGGGATTGTCTGAAGCTTTCTTT. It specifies CASSVDPGLSEAFF.

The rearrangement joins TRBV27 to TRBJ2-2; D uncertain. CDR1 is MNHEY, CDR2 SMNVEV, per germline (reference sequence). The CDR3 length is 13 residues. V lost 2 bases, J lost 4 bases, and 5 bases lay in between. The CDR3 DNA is TGTGCCAGCAGTTTAGCGTTCACCGGGGAGCTGTTTTTT. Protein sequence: CASSLAFTGELFF.